Presented here are 7 T cell receptor beta chains from one specimen sequenced in a study of CD8+ T cells in alopecia areata. The sequencing template was cDNA reverse transcribed from extracted RNA. The data were produced by immunoSEQ multiplex PCR, yet TCRdb's version contains in-frame clones alone and is incomplete. The table has 120,000 to 150,000 clones, around 47% seen once. What was sequenced was CD4+ T cells sorted from blood. The receptor set was obtained from a human donor with alopecia areata.

The J gene is TRBJ2-7, the V gene TRBV7-6; possible D gene TRBD2, 5 bases. Trimming took off 5 bases at V and 5 bases at J, with 16 bases between the two ends. CDR3 length equals 14 residues. CDR1 SGHVS and CDR2 FNYEAQ come from the germline V gene. The CDR3 region has the DNA TGTGCCAGCAGCACTGGGAGCCTTCGAAACGAGCAGTACTTC. It encodes CASSTGSLRNEQYF.

The chain recombines TRBV28 with TRBJ2-1; 9 bases fit TRBD2. CDR1 and CDR2 (germline): MDHEN, SYDVKM. The CDR3 runs to 16 residues. V shed 5 bases, J shed 0 bases, and the junction held 5 bases outside the gene matches. CDR3 amino acids: CASSPRTSASYNEQFF. CDR3 DNA sequence: TGTGCCAGCAGTCCCAGGACTAGCGCCTCCTACAATGAGCAGTTCTTC.

This clone was seen a handful of times. V and J are TRBV29-1 and TRBJ2-7; perhaps TRBD1 as D (6 bases). The CDR3 is 12 residues long. Between the trimmed V and J ends, which lost 1 base and 6 bases, there was a span of 10 bases. CDR1 and CDR2 (germline): SQVTM, ANQGSEA. CDR3 coding DNA: TGCAGCGTTGAAGGAGGGGGACGCGAGCAGTACTTC. Translated, it gives CSVEGGGREQYF.

This clone was seen a handful of times. V and J are TRBV7-3 and TRBJ2-1, with a tentative D call TRBD1 (6 bases). V was shortened by 2 bases and J by 2 bases, with 13 bases between the two germline ends. Germline V gives CDR1 SGHTA, CDR2 FQGTGA. This CDR3 has 16 residues. The CDR3, as DNA: TGTGCCAGCAGCTTAGGCTCTCAGGGGACCTACAATGAGCAGTTCTTC. Encoded protein: CASSLGSQGTYNEQFF.

The chain couples TRBV2 to TRBJ1-1; D not resolved. CDR3 length: 12 residues. V lost 7 bases and J lost 11, with 17 bases in between. Germline V gives CDR1 SNHLY, CDR2 FYNNEI. Written as DNA, the CDR3 is TGTGCCAGCACCCCCGAAGGGAGTCCGGCTTTCTTT. Amino acid sequence: CASTPEGSPAFF.

The chain links TRBV19 to TRBJ2-2, with 7 bases that match TRBD2. The ends lost 9 bases at V and 8 bases at J; junction bases unmatched: 15. CDR3 length equals 15 residues. Germline lookup yields CDR1 LNHDA and CDR2 SQIVND (reference sequence). CDR3 loop: CASLLSGNIAGELFF. CDR3 in DNA: TGTGCCAGCCTCCTCAGCGGGAACATAGCGGGGGAGCTGTTTTTT.

This chain links TRBV4-1 with TRBJ2-7, with a possible D match to TRBD2 (5 bases). The CDR3 is 14 amino acids. Germline V gene sequence: CDR1 MGHRA, CDR2 YSYEKL. Trimming removed 0 bases at V and 5 bases at J, with 11 bases between. CDR3 nucleotide sequence: TGCGCCAGCAGCCAAGACCAACTAGTCAACGAGCAGTACTTC. Amino acid sequence: CASSQDQLVNEQYF.